The 27 T cell receptor beta chains given below trace back to one sample, sequenced in a study of OX40 agonist ivuxolimab in advanced cancers. The method was immunoSEQ multiplex PCR; TCRdb's version includes in-frame clones alone and lacks a portion of them. The sample lists approximately 15,000 clones, 82% occurring once. Sequenced here: CD4+ or CD8+ T cells sorted from blood, sampled in a trial of the OX40 agonist ivuxolimab. These receptors all stem from an adult with an advanced solid tumor such as melanoma, head and neck, liver or kidney cancer.

As DNA, the CDR3 is TGCGCCAGCAGCCAAGATACGGGGGCGGGAGAGACCCAGTACTTC. The encoded protein is CASSQDTGAGETQYF. The V and J genes are TRBV4-3 and TRBJ2-5, with D perhaps assigned TRBD1 or TRBD2 (6 bases each). With 0 bases removed from V and 4 bases from J, the gap between germline ends came to 12 bases. This CDR3 has 15 residues. Germline V lookup: CDR1 LGHNA, CDR2 YSLEER.

V usage is TRBV4-3 and J usage is TRBJ2-5; D is unclear. Per germline, CDR1 LGHNA and CDR2 YSLEER. The ends were cut back, 1 base at V and 4 bases at J, with 13 bases in the middle. The length of the CDR3 is 15 residues. CDR3 nucleotide sequence: TGCGCCAGCAGCCAAGTCGGCGTGCCGGGAGAGACCCAGTACTTC. Its protein is CASSQVGVPGETQYF.

V gene TRBV10-3 combines with J gene TRBJ1-6; 7 bases match TRBD1. The CDR3 length is 16 residues. Per germline, CDR1 ENHRY and CDR2 SYGVKD. V was pared by 0 bases and J by 10 bases, with 9 bases of the junction left unmatched. This CDR3 is CAISESVDRVISPLHF. The DNA for the CDR3 is TGTGCCATCAGTGAGTCGGTTGACAGGGTAATATCACCCCTCCACTTT.

V gene TRBV28 combines with J gene TRBJ1-2; D ambiguous. There are 13 residues in the CDR3. From germline, CDR1 is MDHEN and CDR2 SYDVKM. Trimming stripped 3 bases from V and 4 bases from J, with 9 bases between. CDR3 residues: CASSFGQSYGYTF. CDR3 sequence (DNA): TGTGCCAGCAGTTTCGGCCAGTCCTATGGCTACACCTTC.

This chain uses TRBV27 with TRBJ2-7; 8 nucleotides match TRBD1. The germline V gene encodes CDR1 MNHEY and CDR2 SMNVEV (reference sequence). Trimming took 5 bases from V and 2 from J; bases not matched to a gene: 5. The CDR3 contains 14 residues. This chain's CDR3 is CASSANRGTYEQYF. The DNA of the CDR3 is TGTGCCAGCAGTGCAAACAGGGGGACCTACGAGCAGTACTTC.

The genes are TRBV2 and TRBJ2-3, with no clear D. Per the germline V gene, CDR1 is SNHLY and CDR2 is FYNNEI. V was clipped by 2 bases and J by 0 bases, with 9 bases between them. CDR3 length equals 15 residues. CDR3 sequence reads: CASSEPETSTDTQYF. The CDR3 nucleotides read TGTGCCAGCAGTGAACCCGAGACTAGCACAGATACGCAGTATTTT.

V gene TRBV6-1 combines with J gene TRBJ2-5; D unresolved. Trimming shortened V by 1 base and J by 5 bases, and 11 bases separated the two germline ends. Germline V gene data show CDR1 as MNHNS and CDR2 as SASEGT. The CDR3 totals 14 residues. The CDR3 loop is CASSEGYGFETQYF. The CDR3, as DNA: TGTGCCAGCAGTGAAGGCTACGGTTTCGAGACCCAGTACTTC.

V usage is TRBV4-3 and J usage is TRBJ1-1; TRBD1 matches 9 bases. The CDR3 spans 15 residues. Germline assignment: CDR1 LGHNA and CDR2 YSLEER. V dropped 4 bases and J dropped 4; count of bases not matched to a gene: 7. The CDR3 spells CASSLQGQGGTEAFF. Written as DNA, the CDR3 is TGCGCCAGCAGCCTCCAGGGACAGGGCGGCACTGAAGCTTTCTTT.

This clone was observed a few times. The chain recombines TRBV7-2 with TRBJ1-2; tentatively, D is TRBD1 (6 bases). V was cut by 4 bases and J by 5 bases, with 11 bases left in between. CDR3 length: 13 amino acids. The germline CDR1 and CDR2 sequences are SGHTA and FQGNSA. The CDR3 nucleotides are TGTGCCAGCAGCTCCGGGACATTGTATGGCTACACCTTC. It yields the protein CASSSGTLYGYTF.

This chain links TRBV6-5 with TRBJ2-5; 9 bases are shared with TRBD2. This CDR3 region has 16 residues. V was pared by 0 bases and J by 6 bases, with 8 bases of the junction left unmatched. CDR1 is MNHEY, CDR2 SVGAGI, per germline. CDR3 protein: CASSYSTRGGRKTQYF. In DNA, the CDR3 is TGTGCCAGCAGTTACTCGACGCGGGGGGGCCGGAAGACCCAGTACTTC.

The gene calls are TRBV11-3 and TRBJ2-1; TRBD1 or TRBD2 may be the D gene (5 bases each). The germline CDR1 and CDR2 sequences are SGHNT and YENEEA. The CDR3 totals 14 residues. V shed 5 bases and J shed 2 bases, with 10 bases lying between them. CDR3: CASSLTGPYNEQFF. In DNA form, the CDR3 reads TGTGCCAGCAGCCTGACGGGGCCCTACAATGAGCAGTTCTTC. Full variable domain (outside the CDR3, taken from reference TRBV11-3 and TRBJ2-1): EAGVVQSPRYKIIEKKQPVAFWCNPISGHNTLYWYLQNLGQGPELLIRYENEEAVDDSQLPKDRFSAERLKGVDSTLKIQPAELGDSAVYLCASSLTGPYNEQFFGPGTRLTVL.

The V call is TRBV13, the J call TRBJ2-7, with 7 bases aligning to TRBD2. V gave up 2 bases and J gave up 2 bases; unmatched junction bases: 6. Germline-derived CDR1 and CDR2 are PRHDT and FYEKMQ (reference sequence). This CDR3 spans 15 amino acids. For the CDR3, the DNA is TGTGCCAGCAGCTTACTGGGGGGGACCGCCTACGAGCAGTACTTC. This gives the protein CASSLLGGTAYEQYF.

The genes are TRBV7-9 and TRBJ2-2; D call uncertain. Germline CDR1 and CDR2: SEHNR and FQNEAQ (reference sequence). The CDR3 runs 16 residues. Deletions cut 5 bases from V and 4 bases from J, with 17 bases between. CDR3 in amino acids: CASSLAVGLATGELFF. CDR3 DNA: TGTGCCAGCAGCCTCGCAGTGGGCCTCGCCACCGGGGAGCTGTTTTTT. Complete variable domain (other parts from reference TRBV7-9 and TRBJ2-2): DTGVSQNPRHKITKRGQNVTFRCDPISEHNRLYWYRQTLGQGPEFLTYFQNEAQLEKSRLLSDRFSAERPKGSFSTLEIQRTEQGDSAMYLCASSLAVGLATGELFFGEGSRLTVL.

The CDR3 DNA sequence: TGTGCCAGCAGTCCCGGACAGGGAGTGGGCACAGATACGCAGTATTTT. This codes for CASSPGQGVGTDTQYF. This chain joins TRBV28 and TRBJ2-3, with TRBD1 matching over 8 bases. The CDR3 has 16 amino acids. The V gene end was trimmed by 5 bases and the J gene end by 1 base; junction bases not matched to a gene: 8. Germline values: CDR1 MDHEN, CDR2 SYDVKM.

The sample holds one count of this clone. The chain has TRBV7-8 and TRBJ2-7; D perhaps matches TRBD1 (6 bases). V was shortened by 3 bases and J by 0 bases, with 12 bases between the two germline ends. Germline V CDR1 and CDR2: SGHVS, FQNEAQ. This CDR3 spans 15 amino acids. The CDR3 loop reads CASSLWDTFSYEQYF. In DNA form, the CDR3 reads TGTGCCAGCAGCTTGTGGGACACCTTCTCCTACGAGCAGTACTTC.

The genes are TRBV5-1 and TRBJ1-1, with 7 bases lining up with TRBD1. The ends lost 5 bases at V and 8 bases at J; junction bases unmatched: 9. Germline CDR1 and CDR2: SGHRS and YFSETQ. CDR3 length: 13 amino acids. The CDR3 protein is CASRDIDRDEAFF. CDR3 DNA: TGCGCCAGCAGGGATATCGACAGGGACGAAGCTTTCTTT.

V gene TRBV2 combines with J gene TRBJ1-2, with a possible D match to TRBD1 (5 bases). The CDR3 loop spans 16 amino acids. The V end was cut by 2 bases, the J end by 4 bases, with 17 bases between. The V gene's germline CDR1 is SNHLY and CDR2 FYNNEI. Here the CDR3 reads CASSEPPDSPVYGYTF. DNA for the CDR3: TGTGCCAGCAGTGAACCCCCCGACAGTCCCGTCTATGGCTACACCTTC.

This sequence joins TRBV11-2 and TRBJ2-1, with a weak D call TRBD2 (5 bases). The length of the CDR3 is 15 residues. Trimming cost V 4 bases and J 0 bases, with 10 bases left between them. Germline CDR1 reads SGHAT; CDR2 reads FQNNGV. The CDR3 DNA reads as TGTGCCAGCAGCTCTACAGCGGACTCCTACAATGAGCAGTTCTTC. Translated, it gives CASSSTADSYNEQFF. Full variable domain (missing parts from reference TRBV11-2 and TRBJ2-1): EAGVAQSPRYKIIEKRQSVAFWCNPISGHATLYWYQQILGQGPKLLIQFQNNGVVDDSQLPKDRFSAERLKGVDSTLKIQPAKLEDSAVYLCASSSTADSYNEQFFGPGTRLTVL.

This clone was seen at least ten times. The chain joins TRBV5-1 to TRBJ1-5; TRBD1 matches 7 bases. V shed 0 bases and J 5 bases; nucleotides not matched to a gene: 2. CDR3 length equals 14 residues. Germline loops: CDR1 SGHRS, CDR2 YFSETQ. CDR3 nucleotides: TGCGCCAGCAGCTTGGGACAGGGTGATCAGCCCCAGCATTTT. It translates to CASSLGQGDQPQHF.

The chain has TRBV28 and TRBJ1-4; TRBD1 matches at 7 bases. The V gene's germline CDR1 is MDHEN and CDR2 SYDVKM. J gave up 7 bases and V 4 bases, and 9 bases lay outside the gene matches. The CDR3 contains 15 residues. The CDR3 loop is CASSYGDSSAEKLFF. As DNA, the CDR3 is TGTGCCAGCAGTTATGGGGACAGCTCGGCTGAAAAACTGTTTTTT.

This chain joins TRBV4-3 and TRBJ2-7; D gene unclear. The length of the CDR3 is 16 residues. CDR1 LGHNA and CDR2 YSLEER come from the germline V gene. Trimming stripped 5 bases from V and 1 base from J, with 18 bases between. The CDR3 sequence is CASSESRYSKSYEQYF. In DNA form, the CDR3 reads TGCGCCAGCAGCGAGTCAAGGTACAGTAAATCCTACGAGCAGTACTTC.

V usage is TRBV9 and J usage is TRBJ1-2; 7 positions match TRBD1. CDR3 length: 14 amino acids. V trimming: 3 bases; J trimming: 4 bases; junction bases outside the gene matches: 6. Germline-derived CDR1 and CDR2 are SGDLS and YYNGEE. The DNA of the CDR3 is TGTGCCAGCAGCGACGACAGGGATGGCTATGGCTACACCTTC. It is translated as CASSDDRDGYGYTF.

The chain has TRBV7-6 and TRBJ2-6; 8 bases line up with TRBD1. CDR1 SGHVS and CDR2 FNYEAQ come from the germline V gene. This CDR3 comprises 16 residues. J was trimmed by 4 bases and V by 4 bases; bases with no gene match: 6. CDR3 amino acids: CASSSGQGAGANVLTF. The CDR3, as DNA: TGTGCCAGCAGCTCCGGACAGGGAGCCGGGGCCAACGTCCTGACTTTC.

The rearrangement uses TRBV6-4 and TRBJ2-7; either TRBD1 or TRBD2 may supply D (5 bases each). V was clipped by 3 bases and J by 2 bases, with 11 bases between them. Germline V gene sequence: CDR1 MRHNA, CDR2 SNTAGT. The CDR3 totals 14 residues. Written as DNA, the CDR3 is TGTGCCAGCAGTGAATGGGACGGCACCTACGAGCAGTACTTC. Translating it yields CASSEWDGTYEQYF.

This CDR3 reads CASSQGSQTQYF. CDR3 bases: TGTGCCAGCAGCCAAGGGAGCCAGACCCAGTACTTC. The V and J genes are TRBV5-6 and TRBJ2-5, with TRBD2 as a possible D gene (5 bases). The CDR3 totals 12 residues. The V gene's germline CDR1 is SGHDT and CDR2 YYEEEE. V dropped 4 bases and J dropped 6 bases, with 10 bases sitting between them.

This rearrangement joins TRBV5-4 to TRBJ2-7; TRBD2 matches at 9 bases. The V segment lost 4 bases and the J segment 6 bases; nucleotides outside the gene matches: 5. Germline V gene lookup returns CDR1 SGHNT and CDR2 YYREEE (reference sequence). This CDR3 contains 13 residues. In nucleotides, the CDR3 is TGTGCCAGCAGCCCGGGACTAGCCGGCGAGCAGTACTTC. It encodes CASSPGLAGEQYF.

The chain combines TRBV4-1 with TRBJ2-1; 7 positions match TRBD2. V was clipped by 3 bases and J by 0 bases; unmatched bases: 8. The CDR3 has 17 amino acids. CDR1 and CDR2 (germline): MGHRA, YSYEKL. This chain's CDR3 is CASSQETGTNSYNEQFF. As DNA, the CDR3 is TGCGCCAGCAGCCAGGAGACCGGGACTAACTCCTACAATGAGCAGTTCTTC.